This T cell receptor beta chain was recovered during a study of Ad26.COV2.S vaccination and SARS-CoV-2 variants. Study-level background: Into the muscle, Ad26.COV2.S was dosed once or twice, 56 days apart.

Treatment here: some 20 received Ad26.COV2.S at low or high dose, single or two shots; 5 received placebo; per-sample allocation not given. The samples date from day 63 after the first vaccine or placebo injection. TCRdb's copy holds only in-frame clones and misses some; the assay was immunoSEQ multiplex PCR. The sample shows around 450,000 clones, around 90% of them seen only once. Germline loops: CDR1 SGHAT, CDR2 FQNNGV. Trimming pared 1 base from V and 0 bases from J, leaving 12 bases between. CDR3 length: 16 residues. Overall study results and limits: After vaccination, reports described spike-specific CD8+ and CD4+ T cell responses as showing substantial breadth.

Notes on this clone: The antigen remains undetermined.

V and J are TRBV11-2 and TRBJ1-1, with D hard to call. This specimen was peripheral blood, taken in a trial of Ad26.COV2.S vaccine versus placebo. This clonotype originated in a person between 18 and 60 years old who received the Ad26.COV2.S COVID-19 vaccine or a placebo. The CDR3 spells CASSLGGRNMNTEAFF. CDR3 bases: TGTGCCAGCAGCTTAGGTGGCAGGAACATGAACACTGAAGCTTTCTTT.